One and the same sample provided the 23 T cell receptor beta chains below, sequenced in a study of beta chain features in type 1 diabetes. Since all of the isolated RNA was reverse transcribed, expressed TCRB transcripts were what got sequenced. The table came from immunoSEQ multiplex PCR; TCRdb's copy has only in-frame clones and leaves some out. This sample has around 200,000 clones, with about 13% found just once. What was sequenced was central memory CD4+ T cells from blood. The origin of the receptors is a young woman in good health.

This sequence joins TRBV25-1 and TRBJ2-5; TRBD2 aligns across 12 bases. Unmatched junction bases numbered 7, after V lost 1 base and J lost 4 bases. This CDR3 is 17 amino acids long. In germline, CDR1 is MGHDK, CDR2 SYGVNS. The CDR3: CASSESVTSGSRETQYF. CDR3 DNA: TGTGCCAGCAGTGAATCTGTGACTAGCGGGAGCAGAGAGACCCAGTACTTC. Variable domain in full (rest from reference TRBV25-1 and TRBJ2-5): EADIYQTPRYLVIGTGKKITLECSQTMGHDKMYWYQQDPGMELHLIHYSYGVNSTEKGDLSSESTVSRIRTEHFPLTLESARPSHTSQYLCASSESVTSGSRETQYFGPGTRLLVL.

The rearrangement links TRBV7-9 to TRBJ2-2; D might be TRBD2 (6 bases). Germline CDR1 is SEHNR and CDR2 is FQNEAQ (reference sequence). CDR3 size: 14 residues. V lost 7 bases and J lost 3, with 12 bases in between. CDR3 bases: TGTGCCAGCACCTCGGGGGAGCACACCGGGGAGCTGTTTTTT. It specifies CASTSGEHTGELFF. Looking up the rest from reference TRBV7-9 and TRBJ2-2 gives the full variable domain: DTGVSQNPRHKITKRGQNVTFRCDPISEHNRLYWYRQTLGQGPEFLTYFQNEAQLEKSRLLSDRFSAERPKGSFSTLEIQRTEQGDSAMYLCASTSGEHTGELFFGEGSRLTVL.

The chain is built from TRBV5-1 and TRBJ1-5; D is possibly TRBD1 (5 bases). V was cut by 3 bases and J by 0 bases, with 10 bases left in between. CDR3 length: 15 residues. The germline V gene encodes CDR1 SGHRS and CDR2 YFSETQ. The CDR3 DNA reads as TGCGCCAGCAGCTGGGACTCAAATAGCAATCAGCCCCAGCATTTT. Translated, it gives CASSWDSNSNQPQHF.

This clone was detected only a few times. This chain uses TRBV6-6 with TRBJ2-1; a possible D gene is TRBD2 (6 bases). V was clipped by 6 bases and J by 7 bases, with 16 bases between them. CDR3 length equals 14 residues. CDR1 is MNHNY, CDR2 SVGAGI, per germline (reference sequence). As DNA, the CDR3 is TGTGCCAGCAGCCCGCTGACTAGGAGGAATGAGCAGTTCTTC. It codes for CASSPLTRRNEQFF.

The chain combines TRBV20-1 with TRBJ1-5, with D hard to call. CDR1 and CDR2 (germline): DFQATT, SNEGSKA (reference sequence). The CDR3 sequence is 11 residues long. V was pared by 5 bases and J by 6 bases, with 8 bases between. Here the CDR3 reads CSAGRVQPQHF. CDR3 DNA sequence: TGCAGTGCTGGGAGGGTTCAGCCCCAGCATTTT.

Comments on this clone: This sample includes further DNA sequences coding for the same CDR3. V usage is TRBV7-3 and J usage is TRBJ2-2; 9 bases map to TRBD2. Germline V gene data show CDR1 as SGHTA and CDR2 as FQGTGA. The CDR3 is 16 residues long. Trimming cost V 5 bases and J 2 bases; bases outside gene matches: 6. The CDR3, as DNA: TGTGCCAGCAGCCCCCCTAGCGGGGCAAACACCGGGGAGCTGTTTTTT. Residues: CASSPPSGANTGELFF. The entire variable domain, with the rest obtained from reference TRBV7-3 and TRBJ2-2, is as follows: GAGVSQTPSNKVTEKGKYVELRCDPISGHTALYWYRQSLGQGPEFLIYFQGTGAADDSGLPNDRFFAVRPEGSVSTLKIQRTERGDSAVYLCASSPPSGANTGELFFGEGSRLTVL.

J is TRBJ1-2 and V is TRBV5-6; perhaps TRBD1 as D (6 bases). The CDR3 contains 12 residues. V lost 4 bases, J lost 7 bases, and 11 bases lay in between. Looked up from germline, CDR1 is SGHDT and CDR2 is YYEEEE. The CDR3 loop reads CASSQQGPGYTF. In DNA, the CDR3 is TGTGCCAGCAGCCAACAGGGCCCTGGCTACACCTTC.

This clone appeared a few times. CDR3 DNA sequence: TGTGCCAGCAGCTTAGGGACAGGGCCTCAGCCCCAGCATTTT. Its translation is CASSLGTGPQPQHF. The chain combines TRBV7-2 with TRBJ1-5, with TRBD1 matching over 8 bases. CDR1 is SGHTA, CDR2 FQGNSA, per germline. V shed 1 base, J shed 6 bases, and the junction held 2 bases outside the gene matches. CDR3 length equals 14 residues.

In its sample, this clone was seen a few times. This chain connects TRBV18 to TRBJ2-7; 10 bases map to TRBD1. This CDR3 region has 18 residues. The germline V gene encodes CDR1 KGHSH and CDR2 LQKENI. Trimming removed 2 bases from V and 2 bases from J; junction bases left unmatched: 12. The CDR3 coding sequence is TGTGCCAGCTCACCATTCCCTAAGGGACAGGGGAAGCCCTACGAGCAGTACTTC. Translation: CASSPFPKGQGKPYEQYF.

This clone was seen a few times. This sequence joins TRBV29-1 and TRBJ2-1, with 13 bases identical to TRBD2. The V segment lost 4 bases and the J segment 7 bases; nucleotides outside the gene matches: 4. The CDR3 has 14 amino acids. From germline, CDR1 is SQVTM and CDR2 ANQGSEA. In DNA, the CDR3 is TGCAGCGTTGTGGGACTAGCGGGGACTAATGAGCAGTTCTTC. Translated, it gives CSVVGLAGTNEQFF.

The chain employs TRBV27 and TRBJ2-7; TRBD1 is a possible D gene (6 bases). This CDR3 has 15 residues. Looked up from germline, CDR1 is MNHEY and CDR2 is SMNVEV (reference sequence). V dropped 6 bases and J dropped 0 bases, with 15 bases sitting between them. In DNA, the CDR3 is TGTGCCAGCAGAAACAGGGCCGAACACTCCTACGAGCAGTACTTC. Protein: CASRNRAEHSYEQYF.

The genes are TRBV5-6 and TRBJ2-3; D is unresolved. This CDR3 comprises 14 residues. V lost 2 bases to trimming and J lost 1 base, with 8 bases between them. Germline values: CDR1 SGHDT, CDR2 YYEEEE. In DNA form, the CDR3 reads TGTGCCAGCAGCTTTCGGGTTGGCACAGATACGCAGTATTTT. This sequence encodes CASSFRVGTDTQYF.

V is TRBV6-1 and J is TRBJ2-7; 9 nucleotides line up with TRBD2. The CDR3 is made up of 14 amino acids. From germline, CDR1 is MNHNS and CDR2 SASEGT. Trimming took 4 bases from V and 2 from J; bases not matched to a gene: 3. CDR3 DNA sequence: TGTGCCAGCAGTGCGCGGGAGGGCCCCTACGAGCAGTACTTC. Translating it yields CASSAREGPYEQYF.

This chain connects TRBV14 to TRBJ2-7, with D perhaps matching TRBD2 (6 bases). V gave up 0 bases and J gave up 0 bases, with 15 bases separating them. Germline V gene data show CDR1 as SGHDN and CDR2 as FVKESK. The CDR3 loop spans 17 amino acids. CDR3 in DNA: TGTGCCAGCAGCCAAGAAAGGATTGGGGGGTTCTCCTACGAGCAGTACTTC. Its translation: CASSQERIGGFSYEQYF.

The chain links TRBV29-1 to TRBJ2-5; 8 bases line up with TRBD1. Per germline, CDR1 SQVTM and CDR2 ANQGSEA. Germline trimming cut 7 bases from V and 5 bases from J; bases unmatched to any gene: 3. The CDR3 is made up of 11 amino acids. Here the CDR3 DNA reads TGCAGCGCCCGGACAGGGGAGACCCAGTACTTC. The encoded protein is CSARTGETQYF.

Concerning this clone itself: The same CDR3 also results from other DNA sequences found in this sample. The rearrangement joins TRBV9 to TRBJ1-2, with TRBD1 identical over 10 bases. V gave up 3 bases and J gave up 3 bases; unmatched junction bases: 2. Germline V lookup: CDR1 SGDLS, CDR2 YYNGEE. The CDR3 contains 14 residues. CDR3 nucleotides: TGTGCCAGCAGCGACGGACAGGGGGACTATGGCTACACCTTC. This encodes CASSDGQGDYGYTF.

V is TRBV28 and J is TRBJ2-1, with 12 nucleotides matching TRBD2. CDR1 and CDR2 from the germline V gene are MDHEN and SYDVKM. With 6 bases clipped from V and 3 bases from J, the junction kept 3 bases outside the gene matches. The CDR3 sequence is 15 residues long. CDR3 in amino acids: CASSGLAGIYNEQFF. The DNA of the CDR3 is TGTGCCAGCAGCGGACTAGCGGGGATCTACAATGAGCAGTTCTTC.

The chain links TRBV29-1 to TRBJ1-2, with D possibly matching TRBD1 (5 bases). The germline V gene encodes CDR1 SQVTM and CDR2 ANQGSEA. The CDR3 sequence is 12 residues long. The V end lost 5 bases, the J end lost 4 bases, and 11 bases lay between the germline ends. For the CDR3, the DNA is TGCAGCGTTTCCGACAGACTCTATGGCTACACCTTC. Encoded protein: CSVSDRLYGYTF.

This clone was found a few times. CDR3 loop: CATSRDFGQETQYF. As DNA, the CDR3 is TGTGCCACCAGCAGGGACTTCGGGCAAGAGACCCAGTACTTC. The chain recombines TRBV15 with TRBJ2-5; D is perhaps TRBD2 (5 bases). Germline V lookup: CDR1 LNHNV, CDR2 YYDKDF (reference sequence). The CDR3 covers 14 residues. The V end was cut by 3 bases, the J end by 2 bases, with 10 bases between.

The V gene is TRBV11-2, the J gene TRBJ2-2; 8 bases are a match to TRBD1. The CDR3 extends over 15 amino acids. With V trimmed by 5 bases and J by 5 bases, 7 bases remained unmatched. Germline V CDR1 and CDR2: SGHAT, FQNNGV. CDR3 region: CASSQNTGGTGELFF. The CDR3 DNA follows: TGTGCCAGCAGCCAGAATACAGGGGGGACCGGGGAGCTGTTTTTT.

This clone was counted only a few times. V gene TRBV6-6 combines with J gene TRBJ1-1, with TRBD1 matching 7 bases. The V segment lost 5 bases and the J segment 1 base; nucleotides outside the gene matches: 7. Germline V lookup: CDR1 MNHNY, CDR2 SVGAGI (reference sequence). CDR3 length: 15 residues. DNA of the CDR3: TGTGCCAGCAGTCCCGCCGGGACAGCGAACACTGAAGCTTTCTTT. Encoded protein: CASSPAGTANTEAFF.

A few counts support this clone. This chain connects TRBV6-1 to TRBJ2-5, with 10 bases fitting TRBD2. Germline lookup yields CDR1 MNHNS and CDR2 SASEGT. This CDR3 is 14 amino acids long. V dropped 7 bases and J dropped 10; count of bases not matched to a gene: 12. The DNA for the CDR3 is TGTGCCAGCATGAGGACTAGCGGCGCCAGGGACCAGTACTTC. Translating gives CASMRTSGARDQYF.

This clone was observed a handful of times. The chain combines TRBV6-5 with TRBJ2-1, with 10 bases lining up with TRBD2. Germline V gene sequence: CDR1 MNHEY, CDR2 SVGAGI. The CDR3 length is 15 residues. The J segment lost 9 bases and the V segment lost 5 bases, leaving 10 bases of the junction unmatched. CDR3 sequence (DNA): TGTGCCAGCAGTAACCAGCGGGAGGGCCGACTTGAGCAGTTCTTC. Its translation: CASSNQREGRLEQFF.